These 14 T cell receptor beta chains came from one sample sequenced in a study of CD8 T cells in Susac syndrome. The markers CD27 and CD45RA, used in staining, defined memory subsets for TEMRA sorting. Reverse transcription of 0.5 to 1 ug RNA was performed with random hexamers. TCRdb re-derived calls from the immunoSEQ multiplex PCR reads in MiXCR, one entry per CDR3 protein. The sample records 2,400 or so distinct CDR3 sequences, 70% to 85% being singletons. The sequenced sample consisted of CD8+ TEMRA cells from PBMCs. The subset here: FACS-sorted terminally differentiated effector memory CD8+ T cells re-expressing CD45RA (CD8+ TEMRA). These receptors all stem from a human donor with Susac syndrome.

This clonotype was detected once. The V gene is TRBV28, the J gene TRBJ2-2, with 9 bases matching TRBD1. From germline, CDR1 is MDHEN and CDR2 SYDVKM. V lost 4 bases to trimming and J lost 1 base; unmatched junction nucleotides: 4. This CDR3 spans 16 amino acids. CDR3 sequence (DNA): TGTGCCAGCAGTTCCTGGGGACAGGGGAACACCGGGGAGCTGTTTTTT. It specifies CASSSWGQGNTGELFF.

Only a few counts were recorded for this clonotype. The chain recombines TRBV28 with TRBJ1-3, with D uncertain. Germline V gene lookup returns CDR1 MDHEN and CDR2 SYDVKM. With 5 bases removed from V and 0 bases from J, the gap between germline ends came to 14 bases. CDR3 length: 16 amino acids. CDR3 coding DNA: TGTGCCAGCAGTACCTATGAATTGAGCTCTGGAAACACCATATATTTT. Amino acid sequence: CASSTYELSSGNTIYF.

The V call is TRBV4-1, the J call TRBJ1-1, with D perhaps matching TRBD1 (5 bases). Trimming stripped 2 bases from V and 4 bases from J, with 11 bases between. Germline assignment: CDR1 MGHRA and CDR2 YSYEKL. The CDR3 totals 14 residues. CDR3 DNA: TGCGCCAGCAGCCAAACGCAGGGACCCACTGAAGCTTTCTTT. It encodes CASSQTQGPTEAFF.

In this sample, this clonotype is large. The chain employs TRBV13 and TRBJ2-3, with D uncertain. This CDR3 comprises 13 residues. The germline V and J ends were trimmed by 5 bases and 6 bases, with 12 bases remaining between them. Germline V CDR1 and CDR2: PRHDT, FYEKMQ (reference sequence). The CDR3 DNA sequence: TGTGCCAGCAGCCCATCGACTCAGGATACGCAGTATTTT. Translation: CASSPSTQDTQYF.

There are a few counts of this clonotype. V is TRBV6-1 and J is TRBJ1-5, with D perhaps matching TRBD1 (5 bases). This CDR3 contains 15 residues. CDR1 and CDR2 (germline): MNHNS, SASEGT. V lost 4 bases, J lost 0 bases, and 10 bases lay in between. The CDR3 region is CASSGQGYSNQPQHF. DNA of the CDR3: TGTGCCAGCAGTGGGCAGGGCTATAGCAATCAGCCCCAGCATTTT.

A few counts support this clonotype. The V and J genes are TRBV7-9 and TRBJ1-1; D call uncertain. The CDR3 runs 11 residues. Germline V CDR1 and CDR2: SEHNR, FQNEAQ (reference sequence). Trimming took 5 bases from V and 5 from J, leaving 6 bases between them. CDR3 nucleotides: TGTGCCAGCAGCCTCAGTACTGAAGCTTTCTTT. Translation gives CASSLSTEAFF.

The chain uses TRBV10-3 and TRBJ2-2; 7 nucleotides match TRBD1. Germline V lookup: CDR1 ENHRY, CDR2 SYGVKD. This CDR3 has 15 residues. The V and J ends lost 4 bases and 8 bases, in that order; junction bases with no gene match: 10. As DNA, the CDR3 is TGTGCCATCAGTGGTAGTGGGACAGCGAGTGGGGAGCTGTTTTTT. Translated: CAISGSGTASGELFF.

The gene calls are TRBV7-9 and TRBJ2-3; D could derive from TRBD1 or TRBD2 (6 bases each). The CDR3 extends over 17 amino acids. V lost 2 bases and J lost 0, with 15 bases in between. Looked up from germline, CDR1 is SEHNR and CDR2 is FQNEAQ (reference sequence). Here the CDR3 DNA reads TGTGCCAGCAGCTTAATCCGGGGGCTTGGGAGCACAGATACGCAGTATTTT. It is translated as CASSLIRGLGSTDTQYF.

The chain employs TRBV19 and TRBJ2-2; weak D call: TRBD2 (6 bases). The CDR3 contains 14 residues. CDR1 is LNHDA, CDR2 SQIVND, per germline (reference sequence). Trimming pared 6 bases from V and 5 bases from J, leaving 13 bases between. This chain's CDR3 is CASRTGETTGELFF. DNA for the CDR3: TGTGCCAGTAGAACGGGGGAAACAACCGGGGAGCTGTTTTTT.

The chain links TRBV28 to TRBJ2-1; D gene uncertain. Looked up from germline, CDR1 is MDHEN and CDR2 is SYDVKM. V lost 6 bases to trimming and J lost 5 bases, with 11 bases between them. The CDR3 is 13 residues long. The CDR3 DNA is TGTGCCAGCAGGAATATAGGGAACAATGAGCAGTTCTTC. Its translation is CASRNIGNNEQFF. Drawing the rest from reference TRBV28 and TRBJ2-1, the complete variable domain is DVKVTQSSRYLVKRTGEKVFLECVQDMDHENMFWYRQDPGLGLRLIYFSYDVKMKEKGDIPEGYSVSREKKERFSLILESASTNQTSMYLCASRNIGNNEQFFGPGTRLTVL.

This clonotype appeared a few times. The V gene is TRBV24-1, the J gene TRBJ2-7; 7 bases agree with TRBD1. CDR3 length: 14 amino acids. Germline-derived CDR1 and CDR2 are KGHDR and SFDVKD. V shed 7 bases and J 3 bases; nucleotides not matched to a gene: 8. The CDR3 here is CATSPGTERYEQYF. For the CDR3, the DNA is TGTGCCACCAGCCCCGGGACAGAGCGCTACGAGCAGTACTTC.

CDR3 residues: CASSGTGTANTEAFF. CDR3 DNA: TGTGCCAGCAGTGGTACCGGGACGGCAAACACTGAAGCTTTCTTT. The chain employs TRBV6-6 and TRBJ1-1; TRBD1 might be the D (5 bases). In germline, CDR1 is MNHNY, CDR2 SVGAGI (reference sequence). The CDR3 sequence is 15 residues long. Trimming removed 5 bases at V and 2 bases at J, with 15 bases between.

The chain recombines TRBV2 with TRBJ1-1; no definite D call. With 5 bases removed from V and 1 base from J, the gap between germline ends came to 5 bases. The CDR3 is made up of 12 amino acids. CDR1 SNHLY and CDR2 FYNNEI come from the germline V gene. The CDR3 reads CASSSQNTEAFF. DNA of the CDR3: TGTGCCAGCAGTTCACAGAACACTGAAGCTTTCTTT.

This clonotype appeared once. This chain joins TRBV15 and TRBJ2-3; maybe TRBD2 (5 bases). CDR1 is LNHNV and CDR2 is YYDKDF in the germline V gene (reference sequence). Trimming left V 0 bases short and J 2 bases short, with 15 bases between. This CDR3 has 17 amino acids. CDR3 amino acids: CATSREGVTTVTDTQYF. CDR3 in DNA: TGTGCCACCAGCAGAGAGGGTGTGACTACTGTCACAGATACGCAGTATTTT.